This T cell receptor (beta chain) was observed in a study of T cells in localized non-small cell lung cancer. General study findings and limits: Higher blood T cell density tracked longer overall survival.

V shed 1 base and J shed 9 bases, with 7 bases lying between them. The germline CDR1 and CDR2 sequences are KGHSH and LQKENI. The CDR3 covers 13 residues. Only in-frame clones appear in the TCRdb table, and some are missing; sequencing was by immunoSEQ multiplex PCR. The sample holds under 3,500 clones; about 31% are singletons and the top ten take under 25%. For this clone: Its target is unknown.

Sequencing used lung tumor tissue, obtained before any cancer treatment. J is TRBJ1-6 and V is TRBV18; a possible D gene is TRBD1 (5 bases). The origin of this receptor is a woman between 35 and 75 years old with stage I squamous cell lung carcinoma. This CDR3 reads CASSPQGSSPLHF. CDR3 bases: TGTGCCAGCTCACCACAGGGGAGTTCACCCCTCCACTTT.